The 2 T cell receptor beta chains reported below all come from one sample, sequenced in a study of T cells in women clearing cervical HPV infection. The data were produced by immunoSEQ multiplex PCR, yet TCRdb's version contains in-frame clones alone and is incomplete. The sample spans tens of thousands of clones; the ten largest clones claim 1.4%. Sequencing was performed on blood buffy coat. The receptors originated from a woman between 18 and 69 years old with a cervical HPV16 infection that either progressed to CIN3+ or cleared (not recorded which).

On this clone itself: The read comes to an end 3 residues before the CDR3 does, leaving the germline J gene to fill in the end. This rearrangement joins TRBV20-1 to TRBJ1-3; D unresolved. Germline assignment: CDR1 DFQATT and CDR2 SNEGSKA (reference sequence). This CDR3 has 13 residues. With 5 bases removed from V and 3 bases from J, the gap between germline ends came to 11 bases. Partial CDR3 DNA: TGCAGTGCTGGAGGGAGGGTTGGAAACACC. Protein: CSAGGRVGNT. The full CDR3 reads CSAGGRVGNTIYF.

With regard to this clone: The read is 3 residues too short to cover the CDR3 end, so that end is filled in from the germline J gene. The J gene is TRBJ1-1, the V gene TRBV7-9; D is unresolved. This CDR3 has 13 amino acids. Trimming stripped 2 bases from V and 3 bases from J, with 7 bases between. The germline V gene encodes CDR1 SEHNR and CDR2 FQNEAQ (reference sequence). CDR3 residues: CASSLYRDTEAFF. Incomplete CDR3 DNA: TGTGCCAGCAGCTTATACCGGGACACTGAA.